A selection of T cell receptor beta chains follows, all from one sample in a study of OX40 agonist ivuxolimab in advanced cancers. Data came from immunoSEQ multiplex PCR; TCRdb stores just in-frame clones and leaves some out. This sample has tens of thousands of clones, with about four fifths found just once. The material sequenced was CD4+ or CD8+ T cells sorted from blood, taken in a trial of the OX40 agonist ivuxolimab. Source of these receptors: an adult with an advanced solid tumor such as melanoma, head and neck, liver or kidney cancer. Both conserved end residues are part of each CDR3. Fields, in order: clone size, D gene, J gene, V gene, CDR3 protein, CDR3 DNA. D genes are given only for firm matches. Not every row has a clone size; where given, it reads once, few, many or a size class.

>once|NA|TRBJ2-1|TRBV7-9
CASRIGGRGAENEQFF
TGTGCCAGCAGGATAGGGGGACGGGGGGCAGAAAATGAGCAGTTCTTC
>NA|NA|TRBJ1-1|TRBV19
CASSIVIGDMNTEAFF
TGTGCCAGTAGTATAGTGATTGGGGATATGAACACTGAAGCTTTCTTT
>NA|NA|TRBJ2-7|TRBV7-2
CASSLGRSYEQYF
TGTGCCAGCAGCTTAGGCCGCTCCTACGAGCAGTACTTC
>NA|NA|TRBJ2-5|TRBV11-1
CASSQARLQETQYF
TGTGCCAGCAGCCAGGCCAGGCTGCAAGAGACCCAGTACTTC
>NA|NA|TRBJ2-3|TRBV5-6
CASSLGQVPSTDTQYF
TGTGCCAGCAGCTTGGGTCAGGTCCCTAGCACAGATACGCAGTATTTT
>NA|NA|TRBJ2-3|TRBV7-6
CASSLGARTDTQYF
TGTGCCAGCAGCTTAGGGGCCCGCACAGATACGCAGTATTTT
>few|NA|TRBJ1-2|TRBV6-6
CASRDYGYTF
TGTGCCAGCAGGGACTATGGCTACACCTTC
>medium-sized|TRBD1|TRBJ2-4|TRBV27
CASSPTGTGNIQYF
TGTGCCAGCAGTCCAACCGGGACAGGGAACATTCAGTACTTC
>few|NA|TRBJ1-4|TRBV9
CASSSGGGFSTNEKLFF
TGTGCCAGCAGCTCCGGGGGAGGGTTTTCGACTAATGAAAAACTGTTTTTT
>NA|TRBD2|TRBJ2-7|TRBV7-6
CASSLGGLALNYEQYF
TGTGCCAGCAGCTTAGGGGGACTAGCTCTTAACTACGAGCAGTACTTC
>once|TRBD1|TRBJ1-6|TRBV5-4
CASSRGQERNSPLHF
TGTGCCAGCAGCCGGGGACAGGAGAGAAATTCACCCCTCCACTTT
>NA|NA|TRBJ1-1|TRBV10-3
CAISESPGSSTEAFF
TGTGCCATCAGTGAGTCGCCAGGCTCGTCTACTGAAGCTTTCTTT
>NA|NA|TRBJ1-4|TRBV2
CASSESEGRPNEKLFF
TGTGCCAGCAGTGAATCAGAAGGGAGGCCTAATGAAAAACTGTTTTTT
>NA|TRBD2|TRBJ2-5|TRBV27
CASSAGGGWQQETQYF
TGTGCCAGCAGCGCGGGGGGGGGCTGGCAGCAAGAGACCCAGTACTTC
>medium-sized|NA|TRBJ1-1|TRBV19
CASSIGGGSVTEAFF
TGTGCCAGTAGTATAGGAGGGGGTAGCGTCACTGAAGCTTTCTTT
>NA|NA|TRBJ2-1|TRBV21-1
CASSKDGGRPRYNEQFF
TGTGCCAGCAGCAAAGACGGCGGGAGGCCGAGATACAATGAGCAGTTCTTC
>NA|TRBD2|TRBJ2-3|TRBV4-2
CASSQEPGTRNTDTQYF
TGTGCCAGCAGCCAAGAACCCGGGACTAGGAACACAGATACGCAGTATTTT
>NA|TRBD1|TRBJ1-4|TRBV7-2
CASSLTGQGALTNEKLFF
TGTGCCAGCAGCCTCACTGGACAGGGGGCCTTAACTAATGAAAAACTGTTTTTT
>NA|TRBD1|TRBJ1-1|TRBV6-1
CASRDREMNTEAFF
TGTGCCAGCAGGGACAGGGAAATGAACACTGAAGCTTTCTTT
>NA|TRBD2|TRBJ2-7|TRBV6-5
CASKPGLASYEQYF
TGTGCCAGCAAGCCGGGACTAGCGTCCTACGAGCAGTACTTC
>NA|TRBD2|TRBJ2-2|TRBV10-3
CAIRTSGNTGELFF
TGTGCCATCCGGACTAGCGGTAACACCGGGGAGCTGTTTTTT
>NA|NA|TRBJ2-1|TRBV29-1
CSVDGRSAGQFF
TGCAGCGTTGACGGCAGGTCAGCAGGGCAGTTCTTC
>NA|NA|TRBJ1-2|TRBV6-5
CASTPHGGGGYGYTF
TGTGCCAGCACCCCTCACGGGGGAGGAGGCTATGGCTACACCTTC
>NA|TRBD2|TRBJ2-7|TRBV27
CASSQGLAGGYEQYF
TGTGCCAGCAGTCAGGGACTAGCGGGAGGCTACGAGCAGTACTTC
>NA|NA|TRBJ1-5|TRBV7-2
CASSWEPNQPQHF
TGTGCCAGCAGCTGGGAACCCAATCAGCCCCAGCATTTT
>NA|NA|TRBJ2-6|TRBV4-3
CASSPSGPGAVSGANVLTF
TGCGCCAGCAGCCCCTCGGGGCCAGGGGCGGTCTCTGGGGCCAACGTCCTGACTTTC
>NA|TRBD1|TRBJ1-2|TRBV6-1
CASSVSGGSANYGYTF
TGTGCCAGCAGTGTATCAGGGGGCTCAGCTAACTATGGCTACACCTTC
>NA|NA|TRBJ2-3|TRBV19
CASSIVGVSTDTQYF
TGTGCCAGTAGTATTGTAGGGGTGAGCACAGATACGCAGTATTTT
>once|TRBD2|TRBJ2-1|TRBV18
CASSPPVWEGRDNEQFF
TGTGCCAGCTCACCACCCGTGTGGGAGGGCCGGGACAATGAGCAGTTCTTC
>NA|NA|TRBJ2-3|TRBV29-1
CSAPRGAGADTQYF
TGCAGCGCCCCTAGAGGGGCCGGGGCAGATACGCAGTATTTT
>NA|TRBD1|TRBJ2-2|TRBV6-1
CASSPGQGQTRELFF
TGTGCCAGCAGTCCGGGACAGGGCCAGACCCGGGAGCTGTTTTTT